A selection of T cell receptor beta chains follows, all from one sample in a study of blood T cell repertoires in COVID-19. Assay used: immunoSEQ multiplex PCR; TCRdb lists only in-frame clones, some missing. The table has 200,000 to 250,000 clones, roughly 84% seen once. The material sequenced was peripheral blood. The origin of the receptors is a woman of 80 years or more with active or convalescent COVID-19. CDR3s include the opening cysteine and the closing phenylalanine or tryptophan. The order of the fields is D gene, J gene, V gene, clone size, CDR3 DNA, CDR3 protein. D genes are given only for firm matches. Part of the rows lack a size; the others show once, few, many or a class for expanded clones.

NA	TRBJ1-5	TRBV18	NA	TGTGCCAGCTCATTCGCTACGGATCAGCCCCAGCATTTT	CASSFATDQPQHF
TRBD1	TRBJ2-2	TRBV10-3	NA	TGTGCCATCAGTGAGTCCGACAGGGGCCGGAACACCGGGGAGCTGTTTTTT	CAISESDRGRNTGELFF
TRBD1	TRBJ1-2	TRBV3-1/TRBV3-2	NA	TGTGCCAGCAGCCCCGCAGGACAGGGTCGACCTAACTATGGCTACACCTTC	CASSPAGQGRPNYGYTF
NA	TRBJ2-3	TRBV6-6	NA	TGTGCCAGCAGTTACCATTATACGCAGTATTTT	CASSYHYTQYF
TRBD2	TRBJ2-3	TRBV5-1	NA	TGCGCCAGCAGGCCTCAAGCGGGAGATCGATATACGCAGTATTTT	CASRPQAGDRYTQYF
TRBD1	TRBJ1-6	TRBV19	NA	TGTGCCAGTAGTGCCCGGACAGGGGGCGGAATGTCACCCCTCCACTTT	CASSARTGGGMSPLHF
NA	TRBJ2-7	TRBV18	NA	TGTGCCAGCTCACCACCCAGGGGGGAGGAGCAGTACTTC	CASSPPRGEEQYF
NA	TRBJ2-2	TRBV19	few	TGTGCCAGTAGTAATCCTCGACAGACGAACACCGGGGAGCTGTTTTTT	CASSNPRQTNTGELFF
TRBD2	TRBJ2-7	TRBV18	few	TGTGCCAGCTCCGAGACTAGCGGGGCTGAGCAGTACTTC	CASSETSGAEQYF
TRBD1	TRBJ1-1	TRBV5-4	NA	TGTGCCAGCAGCTGGGGACAGCTGAACACTGAAGCTTTCTTT	CASSWGQLNTEAFF
NA	TRBJ1-2	TRBV4-2	NA	TGTGCCAGCAGCCAAGTAACACAGATATATGGCTACACCTTC	CASSQVTQIYGYTF
TRBD2	TRBJ2-1	TRBV3-1/TRBV3-2	NA	TGTGCCAGCAGCCAAGTAGCGGGGGACTACAATGAGCAGTTCTTC	CASSQVAGDYNEQFF
NA	TRBJ2-1	TRBV7-2	once	TGTGCCAGCAGAGGGGGCGGGGATGAGCAGTTCTTC	CASRGGGDEQFF
TRBD1	TRBJ2-2	TRBV5-3	once	TGTGCCAGAAGCGCCAAAGGGGGCGCGAACACCGGGGAGCTGTTTTTT	CARSAKGGANTGELFF
NA	TRBJ1-2	TRBV5-1	NA	TGCGCCAGCAGCCAGGGACAAGCCGTTGCTAACTATGGCTACACCTTC	CASSQGQAVANYGYTF
TRBD1	TRBJ2-7	TRBV9	few	TGTGCCAGCAGCGTAGGACAGGGAATGGGCGAGCAGTACTTC	CASSVGQGMGEQYF
NA	TRBJ1-4	TRBV6-2/TRBV6-3	NA	TGTGCCAGCAGTACCTTTCTGGCAGGGGTGAATGAAAAACTGTTTTTT	CASSTFLAGVNEKLFF
TRBD2	TRBJ2-2	TRBV7-9	NA	TGTGCCAGCAGCCTGACTAGCGCTGTCGGGGAGCTGTTTTTT	CASSLTSAVGELFF
TRBD1	TRBJ2-4	TRBV7-2	NA	TGTGCCAGCAGCTTAAATTCACGGTCCGGGACAGGGGAAAACATTCAGTACTTC	CASSLNSRSGTGENIQYF
NA	TRBJ2-7	TRBV28	few	TGTGCCAGCAGTTTTGGCGGAGTTATCTACGAGCAGTACTTC	CASSFGGVIYEQYF
NA	TRBJ1-1	TRBV9	NA	TGTGCCAGCAGCGCCTCCTTCCGGGGGGACACTGAAGCTTTCTTT	CASSASFRGDTEAFF
TRBD2	TRBJ2-1	TRBV7-8	NA	TGTGCCAGCAGCTCCTGGACTAGCGGGTCGGACAATGAGCAGTTCTTC	CASSSWTSGSDNEQFF
TRBD2	TRBJ2-1	TRBV18	once	TGTGCCAGCTCACCGCCTGGCGGACTAGCGGGAAACTATGAGCAGTTCTTC	CASSPPGGLAGNYEQFF
NA	TRBJ1-6	TRBV5-8	NA	TGTGCCAGCAGCTTGGTCGGGTCAACTTCACCCCTCCACTTT	CASSLVGSTSPLHF
TRBD2	TRBJ2-1	TRBV9	NA	TGTGCCAGCAGCGTAGGCGGGGGGGTATTCAATGAGCAGTTCTTC	CASSVGGGVFNEQFF
NA	TRBJ1-1	TRBV6-6	NA	TGTGCCAGCAGTTACTTCTTCCAGGCGAACACTGAAGCTTTCTTT	CASSYFFQANTEAFF
TRBD1	TRBJ2-5	TRBV15	NA	TGTGCCACCAGCAACAGGGGAGAGACCCAGTACTTC	CATSNRGETQYF
TRBD2	TRBJ2-2	TRBV11-3	few	TGTGCCAGCAGCGCCTCACTAGCGGGCATGGTCGGGGAGCTGTTTTTT	CASSASLAGMVGELFF
NA	TRBJ1-2	TRBV28	NA	TGTGCCAGCAGTCCCGCCGCAGTCCGTAACTATGGCTACACCTTC	CASSPAAVRNYGYTF
NA	TRBJ1-1	TRBV2	NA	TGTGCCAGCACCCTGCTCACAGTGAACACTGAAGCTTTCTTT	CASTLLTVNTEAFF
NA	TRBJ1-6	TRBV15	many	TGTGCCACCAGCAGCCGGGTCCGAGTTCGCAATTCACCCCTCCACTTT	CATSSRVRVRNSPLHF
NA	TRBJ2-1	TRBV19	NA	TGTGCCAGTAGTATAGGTCGAAGCGTCAATGAGCAGTTCTTC	CASSIGRSVNEQFF
NA	TRBJ2-7	TRBV5-1	NA	TGCGCCAGCAGCGTCGTGGGAGCCTCCAACGAGCAGTACTTC	CASSVVGASNEQYF
NA	TRBJ2-5	TRBV11-3	NA	TGTGCCAGCAGCCCTAGGAACGAAGAGACCCAGTACTTC	CASSPRNEETQYF
TRBD1	TRBJ1-4	TRBV5-1	NA	TGCGCCAGCAGCTCCCAGGGGGTTTCGAATGAAAAACTGTTTTTT	CASSSQGVSNEKLFF
NA	TRBJ1-1	TRBV7-3	NA	TGTGCCAGCAGCAAGGACACCATCACTGAAGCTTTCTTT	CASSKDTITEAFF
TRBD1	TRBJ2-3	TRBV19	NA	TGTGCCAGTAGTATAGTTGCCGGGACAGGGACTCCAGATACGCAGTATTTT	CASSIVAGTGTPDTQYF
NA	TRBJ2-2	TRBV24-1	NA	TGTGCCACCAGTGATTCACGACTAGTAAGCGGGGAGCTGTTTTTT	CATSDSRLVSGELFF
NA	TRBJ2-2	TRBV27	NA	TGTGCCAGCTTCGCGCCGAGGGTCACCGGGGAGCTGTTTTTT	CASFAPRVTGELFF
NA	TRBJ1-2	TRBV27	NA	TGTGCCAGCAGTTTAAGGGTTTCGGGGGGCTTCTATGGCTACACCTTC	CASSLRVSGGFYGYTF
TRBD1	TRBJ1-5	TRBV29-1	NA	TGCAGCGTCGGGGACAGGGGGAATCAGCCCCAGCATTTT	CSVGDRGNQPQHF
NA	TRBJ1-3	TRBV12-3/TRBV12-4	NA	TGTGCCAGCAATTTTAATTCTGGAAACACCATATATTTT	CASNFNSGNTIYF
NA	TRBJ1-6	TRBV4-3	NA	TGCGCCAGCAGCCAAGTACAGGTTCGGTCACCCCTCCACTTT	CASSQVQVRSPLHF
TRBD1	TRBJ2-7	TRBV7-2	NA	TGTGCCAGCAGCTTAGCGCATGGGACAGGGTCCTACGAGCAGTACTTC	CASSLAHGTGSYEQYF
TRBD1	TRBJ1-1	TRBV19	NA	TGTGCCAGTAGTATGGACAGGGGAAACCCTGAAGCTTTCTTT	CASSMDRGNPEAFF
NA	TRBJ1-5	TRBV30	NA	TGTGCCTGGAGCCCTGGGGCGACCGGCAATCAGCCCCAGCATTTT	CAWSPGATGNQPQHF
NA	TRBJ2-5	TRBV7-2	NA	TGTGCCAGCAGCCAACAAGAGACCCAGTACTTC	CASSQQETQYF
NA	TRBJ2-7	TRBV7-2	NA	TGTGCCAGCAGCCCGTTCTCCTACGAGCAGTACTTC	CASSPFSYEQYF
TRBD1	TRBJ2-3	TRBV10-2	NA	TGCGCCAGCAGTGACGCCAGGACAGGGGGGAAAGATACGCAGTATTTT	CASSDARTGGKDTQYF
NA	TRBJ2-3	TRBV28	NA	TGTGCCACCCGGACCCCAGGGTTGGATACGCAGTATTTT	CATRTPGLDTQYF
NA	TRBJ2-3	TRBV25-1	NA	TGTGCCAGCAGTGCTGGCTTCACAGATACGCAGTATTTT	CASSAGFTDTQYF
TRBD1	TRBJ1-2	TRBV6-2/TRBV6-3	NA	TGTGCCAGCAGCCCTATACAGGGGGCAAGAATGTACAACTATGGCTACACCTTC	CASSPIQGARMYNYGYTF
TRBD2	TRBJ2-7	TRBV6-5	once	TGTGCCAGCGGCGCCGGGGGGGCCTACGAGCAGTACTTC	CASGAGGAYEQYF